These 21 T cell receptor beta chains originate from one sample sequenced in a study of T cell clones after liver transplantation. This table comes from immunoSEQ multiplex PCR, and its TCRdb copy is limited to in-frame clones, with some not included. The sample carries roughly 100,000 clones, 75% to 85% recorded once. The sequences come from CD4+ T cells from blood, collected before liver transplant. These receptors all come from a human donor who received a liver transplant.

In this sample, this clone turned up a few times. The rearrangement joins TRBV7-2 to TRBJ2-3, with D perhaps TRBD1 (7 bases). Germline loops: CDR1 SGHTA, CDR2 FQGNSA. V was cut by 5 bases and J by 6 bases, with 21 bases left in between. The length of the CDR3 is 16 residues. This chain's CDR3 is CASSPWTGSAGDTQYF. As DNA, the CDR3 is TGTGCCAGCAGCCCCTGGACAGGCAGCGCGGGGGATACGCAGTATTTT. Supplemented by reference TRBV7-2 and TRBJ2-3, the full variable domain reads GAGVSQSPSNKVTEKGKDVELRCDPISGHTALYWYRQSLGQGLEFLIYFQGNSAPDKSGLPSDRFSAERTGGSVSTLTIQRTQQEDSAVYLCASSPWTGSAGDTQYFGPGTRLTVL.

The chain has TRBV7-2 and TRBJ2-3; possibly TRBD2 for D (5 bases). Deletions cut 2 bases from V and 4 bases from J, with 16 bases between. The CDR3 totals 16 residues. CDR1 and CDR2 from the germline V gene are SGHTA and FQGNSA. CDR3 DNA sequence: TGTGCCAGCAGCTTAATGAGTCTACGAGGGCCAGATACGCAGTATTTT. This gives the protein CASSLMSLRGPDTQYF.

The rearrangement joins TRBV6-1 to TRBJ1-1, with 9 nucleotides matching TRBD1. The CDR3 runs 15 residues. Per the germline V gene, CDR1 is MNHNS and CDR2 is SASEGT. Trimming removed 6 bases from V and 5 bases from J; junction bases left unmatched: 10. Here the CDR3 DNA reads TGTGCCAGCAGGGGACAGGGATTCATTGGGACTGAAGCTTTCTTT. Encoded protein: CASRGQGFIGTEAFF.

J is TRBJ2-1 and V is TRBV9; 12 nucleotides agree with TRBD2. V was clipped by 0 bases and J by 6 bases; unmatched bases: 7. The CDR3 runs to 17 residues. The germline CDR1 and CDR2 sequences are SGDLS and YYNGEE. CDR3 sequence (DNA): TGTGCCAGCAGCGTAGTGGCTAGCGGGAGGGCAGTCAATGAGCAGTTCTTC. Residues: CASSVVASGRAVNEQFF.

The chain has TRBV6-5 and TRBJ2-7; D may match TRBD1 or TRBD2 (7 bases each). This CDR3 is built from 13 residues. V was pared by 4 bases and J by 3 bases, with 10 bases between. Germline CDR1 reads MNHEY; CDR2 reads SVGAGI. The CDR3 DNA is TGTGCCAGCAGTTCAGGGGGGGTCTACGAGCAGTACTTC. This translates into CASSSGGVYEQYF.

The CDR3 protein is CASSYGERYEQYF. CDR3 coding DNA: TGTGCCAGCAGTTACGGAGAGAGGTACGAGCAGTACTTC. The rearrangement uses TRBV6-5 and TRBJ2-7; D is unresolved. The CDR3 is 13 amino acids. Deletions cut 2 bases from V and 4 bases from J, with 9 bases between. Germline V CDR1 and CDR2: MNHEY, SVGAGI.

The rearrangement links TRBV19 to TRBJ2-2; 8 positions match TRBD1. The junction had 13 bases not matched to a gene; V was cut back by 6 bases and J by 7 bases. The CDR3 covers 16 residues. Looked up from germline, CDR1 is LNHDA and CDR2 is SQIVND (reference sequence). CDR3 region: CASRTRTGKFDGELFF. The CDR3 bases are TGTGCCAGTAGAACACGGACAGGGAAGTTTGACGGGGAGCTGTTTTTT.

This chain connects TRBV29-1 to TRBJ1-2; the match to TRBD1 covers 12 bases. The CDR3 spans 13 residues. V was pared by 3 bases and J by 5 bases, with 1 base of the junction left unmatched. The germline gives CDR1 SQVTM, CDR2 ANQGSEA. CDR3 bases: TGCAGCGTTGAGGGACAGGGGGCTTATGGCTACACCTTC. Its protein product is CSVEGQGAYGYTF.

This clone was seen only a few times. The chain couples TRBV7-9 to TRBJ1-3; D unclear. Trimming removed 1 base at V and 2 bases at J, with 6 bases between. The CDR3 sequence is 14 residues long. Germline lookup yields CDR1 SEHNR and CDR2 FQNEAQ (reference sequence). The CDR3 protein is CASSLGFAGNTIYF. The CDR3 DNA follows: TGTGCCAGCAGCTTAGGATTTGCTGGAAACACCATATATTTT.

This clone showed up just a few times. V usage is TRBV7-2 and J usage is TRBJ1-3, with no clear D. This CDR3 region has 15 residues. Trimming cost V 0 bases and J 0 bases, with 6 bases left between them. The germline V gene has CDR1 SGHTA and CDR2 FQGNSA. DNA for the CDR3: TGTGCCAGCAGCTTAGCTTCGAGCTCTGGAAACACCATATATTTT. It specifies CASSLASSSGNTIYF.

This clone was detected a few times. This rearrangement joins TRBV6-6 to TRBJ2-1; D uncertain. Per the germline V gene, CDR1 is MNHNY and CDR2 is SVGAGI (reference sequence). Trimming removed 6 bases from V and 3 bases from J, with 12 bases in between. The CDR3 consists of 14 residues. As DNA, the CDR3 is TGTGCCAGCAGGGATCCCCGCGACTACAATGAGCAGTTCTTC. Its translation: CASRDPRDYNEQFF.

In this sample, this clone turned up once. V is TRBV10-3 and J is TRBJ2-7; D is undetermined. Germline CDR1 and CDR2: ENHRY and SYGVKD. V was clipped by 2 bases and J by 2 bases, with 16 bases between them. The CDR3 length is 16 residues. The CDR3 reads CAISENGSGSTYEQYF. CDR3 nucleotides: TGTGCCATCAGTGAGAATGGCTCCGGTTCAACCTACGAGCAGTACTTC.

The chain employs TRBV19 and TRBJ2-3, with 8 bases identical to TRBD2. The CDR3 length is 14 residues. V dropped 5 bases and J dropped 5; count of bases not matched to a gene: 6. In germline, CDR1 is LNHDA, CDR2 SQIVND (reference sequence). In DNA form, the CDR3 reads TGTGCCAGTAGTCGGGGACTAGGAGAAGATACGCAGTATTTT. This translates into CASSRGLGEDTQYF.

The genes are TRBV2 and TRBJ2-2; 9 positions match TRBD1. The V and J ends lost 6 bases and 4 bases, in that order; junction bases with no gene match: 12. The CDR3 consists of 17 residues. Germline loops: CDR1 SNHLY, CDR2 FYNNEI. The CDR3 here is CASSRIGTGTGTGELFF. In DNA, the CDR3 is TGTGCCAGCAGCCGAATAGGGACAGGGACGGGCACCGGGGAGCTGTTTTTT.

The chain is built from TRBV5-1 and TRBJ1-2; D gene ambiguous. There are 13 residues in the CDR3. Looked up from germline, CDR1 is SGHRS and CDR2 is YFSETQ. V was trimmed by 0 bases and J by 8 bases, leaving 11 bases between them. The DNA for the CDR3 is TGCGCCAGCAGCTTGGCGACCGGTAGAGGCTACACCTTC. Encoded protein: CASSLATGRGYTF.

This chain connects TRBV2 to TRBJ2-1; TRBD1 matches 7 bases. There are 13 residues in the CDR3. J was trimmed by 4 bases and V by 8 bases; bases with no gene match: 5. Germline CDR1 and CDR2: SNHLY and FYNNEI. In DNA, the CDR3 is TGTGCCAGCGACGAGACAGGGTACAATGAGCAGTTCTTC. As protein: CASDETGYNEQFF. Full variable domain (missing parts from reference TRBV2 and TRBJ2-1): EPEVTQTPSHQVTQMGQEVILRCVPISNHLYFYWYRQILGQKVEFLVSFYNNEISEKSEIFDDQFSVERPDGSNFTLKIRSTKLEDSAMYFCASDETGYNEQFFGPGTRLTVL.

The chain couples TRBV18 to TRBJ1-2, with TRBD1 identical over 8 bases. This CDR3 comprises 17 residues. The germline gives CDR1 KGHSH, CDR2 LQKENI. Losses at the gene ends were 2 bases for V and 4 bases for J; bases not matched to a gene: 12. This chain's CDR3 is CASSPEPRTGRTYGYTF. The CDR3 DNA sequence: TGTGCCAGCTCACCAGAACCGAGGACAGGGCGGACCTATGGCTACACCTTC.

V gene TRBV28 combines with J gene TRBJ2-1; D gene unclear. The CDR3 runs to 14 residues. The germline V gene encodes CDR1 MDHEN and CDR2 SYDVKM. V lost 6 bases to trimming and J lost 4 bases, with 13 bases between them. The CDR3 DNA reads TGTGCCAGCAGCCCTCCCGGCGTATACAATGAGCAGTTCTTC. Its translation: CASSPPGVYNEQFF.

CDR3 coding DNA: TGTGCCAGCAGTGAGAGGCGCGGAGCCACAGATACGCAGTATTTT. Translation gives CASSERRGATDTQYF. The rearrangement uses TRBV6-4 and TRBJ2-3; D gene ambiguous. The ends were cut back, 3 bases at V and 2 bases at J, with 12 bases in the middle. The CDR3 is made up of 15 amino acids. The germline gives CDR1 MRHNA, CDR2 SNTAGT.

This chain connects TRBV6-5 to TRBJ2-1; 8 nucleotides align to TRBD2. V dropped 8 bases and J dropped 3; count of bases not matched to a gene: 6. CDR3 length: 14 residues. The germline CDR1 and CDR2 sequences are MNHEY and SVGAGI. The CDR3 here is CASSERGFYNEQFF. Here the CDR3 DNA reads TGTGCCAGCTCCGAGCGGGGGTTCTACAATGAGCAGTTCTTC.

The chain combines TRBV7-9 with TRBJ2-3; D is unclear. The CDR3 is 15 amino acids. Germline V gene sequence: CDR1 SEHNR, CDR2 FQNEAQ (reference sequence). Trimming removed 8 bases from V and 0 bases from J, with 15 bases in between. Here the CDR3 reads CASSARLESTDTQYF. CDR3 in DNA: TGTGCCAGCTCCGCGAGGCTGGAAAGCACAGATACGCAGTATTTT.